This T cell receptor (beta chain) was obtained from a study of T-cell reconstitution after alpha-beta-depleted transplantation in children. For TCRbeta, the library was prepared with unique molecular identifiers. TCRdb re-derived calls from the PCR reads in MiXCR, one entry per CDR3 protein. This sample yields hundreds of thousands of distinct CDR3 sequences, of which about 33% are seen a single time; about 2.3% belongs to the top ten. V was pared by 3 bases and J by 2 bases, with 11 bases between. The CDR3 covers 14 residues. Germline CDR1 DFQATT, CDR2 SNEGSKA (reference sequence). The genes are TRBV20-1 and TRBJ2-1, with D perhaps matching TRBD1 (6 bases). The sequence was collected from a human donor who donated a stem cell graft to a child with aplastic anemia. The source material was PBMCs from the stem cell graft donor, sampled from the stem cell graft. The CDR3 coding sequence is TGCAGTGCTAGGCCGCAGGGGACCTACAATGAGCAGTTCTTC. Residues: CSARPQGTYNEQFF.